Below are 2 T cell receptor beta chains sequenced from a single sample in a study of blood T cell repertoires in COVID-19. Data came from immunoSEQ multiplex PCR; TCRdb stores just in-frame clones and leaves some out. The table includes around 220,000 clones, around 80% detected once. The sample comprised peripheral blood. The receptors originated from a man aged 30-40 years with active or convalescent COVID-19.

CDR3: CASSKKGTGAHEQYF. The CDR3 DNA reads as TGTGCCAGCAGCAAAAAAGGGACAGGGGCCCACGAGCAGTACTTC. The V gene is TRBV21-1, the J gene TRBJ2-7; the D call of TRBD1 is as the table states it, not checked on the DNA. TRBV21-1 is flagged as a pseudogene. This CDR3 has 15 amino acids.

The chain carries TRBV19 and TRBJ2-3, with 12 bases fitting TRBD2. Germline assignment: CDR1 LNHDA and CDR2 SQIVND (reference sequence). V was clipped by 4 bases and J by 4 bases; unmatched bases: 3. The CDR3 totals 15 residues. The CDR3 here is CASSRTSGTADTQYF. The CDR3 DNA sequence: TGTGCCAGTAGTAGGACTAGCGGGACGGCAGATACGCAGTATTTT.